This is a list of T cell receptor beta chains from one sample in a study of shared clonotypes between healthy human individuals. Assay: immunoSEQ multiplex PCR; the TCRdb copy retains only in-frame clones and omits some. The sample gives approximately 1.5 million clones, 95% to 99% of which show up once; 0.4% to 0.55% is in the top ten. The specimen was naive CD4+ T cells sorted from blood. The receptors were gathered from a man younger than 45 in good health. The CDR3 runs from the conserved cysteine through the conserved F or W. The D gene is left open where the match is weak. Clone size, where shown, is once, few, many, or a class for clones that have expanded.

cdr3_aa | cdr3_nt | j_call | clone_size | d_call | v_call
CASRRDDYEQYF | TGTGCCAGCAGGAGGGATGACTACGAGCAGTACTTC | TRBJ2-7 | . | . | TRBV2
CASNGRRRDEKLFF | TGTGCCAGTAATGGGAGACGGAGGGATGAAAAACTGTTTTTT | TRBJ1-4 | . | . | TRBV19
CASSFLDQPGNEQFF | TGTGCCAGCAGCTTTCTTGACCAACCGGGCAATGAGCAGTTCTTC | TRBJ2-1 | . | . | TRBV7-8
CASSLGNRDRVLETQYF | TGCGCCAGCAGCTTGGGTAACCGGGACAGGGTCTTAGAGACCCAGTACTTC | TRBJ2-5 | . | TRBD1 | TRBV5-1
CASTPGPSNQPQHF | TGTGCCAGCACCCCCGGGCCGAGCAATCAGCCCCAGCATTTT | TRBJ1-5 | . | . | TRBV6-5
CATSRARGAEEYF | TGTGCCACCAGCAGAGCACGGGGGGCCGAGGAGTACTTC | TRBJ2-7 | . | . | TRBV15
CASQGQGKGWPYF | TGTGCCAGCCAGGGACAGGGGAAGGGCTGGCCGTACTTC | TRBJ2-7 | once | TRBD1 | TRBV28
CASSLDLIAGEQYF | TGTGCCAGCAGCTTAGATTTGATAGCTGGCGAGCAGTACTTC | TRBJ2-7 | . | . | TRBV11-2
CASSVAPIAGYNEQFF | TGTGCCAGCAGCGTAGCCCCAATAGCGGGATACAATGAGCAGTTCTTC | TRBJ2-1 | . | TRBD2 | TRBV9
CASSLGAEGGTYNEQFF | TGTGCCAGCAGTTTAGGCGCAGAAGGGGGGACCTACAATGAGCAGTTCTTC | TRBJ2-1 | . | . | TRBV27
CASRGQAINEKLFF | TGTGCCAGCAGGGGACAGGCAATTAATGAAAAACTGTTTTTT | TRBJ1-4 | once | TRBD1 | TRBV6-1
CASSAGITETQYF | TGCGCCAGCAGTGCGGGGATTACAGAGACCCAGTACTTC | TRBJ2-5 | . | . | TRBV10-1
CASSTPSGSANTGELFF | TGTGCCAGCAGCACCCCCTCGGGTAGCGCAAACACCGGGGAGCTGTTTTTT | TRBJ2-2 | . | . | TRBV13
CASSSPGLADYEQYF | TGTGCCAGCAGTTCTCCGGGACTAGCGGACTACGAGCAGTACTTC | TRBJ2-7 | . | TRBD2 | TRBV28
CASSQEGGGLTDTQYF | TGCGCCAGCAGCCAAGAGGGTGGCGGACTCACAGATACGCAGTATTTT | TRBJ2-3 | . | . | TRBV4-3
CASSVDGGRARGEQYF | TGTGCCAGCAGCGTAGATGGCGGGAGGGCCCGGGGAGAGCAGTACTTC | TRBJ2-7 | once | TRBD2 | TRBV9
CASRPGTGYYEQYF | TGTGCCAGCAGACCCGGGACAGGTTACTACGAGCAGTACTTC | TRBJ2-7 | . | TRBD1 | TRBV6-1
CAISDLNEQYF | TGTGCCATCAGTGACTTAAACGAGCAGTACTTC | TRBJ2-7 | . | . | TRBV10-3
CASTAGGHYGYTF | TGTGCCAGCACCGCTGGGGGCCACTATGGCTACACCTTC | TRBJ1-2 | . | . | TRBV9
CASSQEGGSSEQYF | TGCGCCAGCAGCCAAGAGGGGGGTTCTAGTGAGCAGTACTTC | TRBJ2-7 | . | . | TRBV4-3
CSVKDRGAFF | TGCAGTGTCAAGGACCGGGGAGCTTTCTTT | TRBJ1-1 | . | . | TRBV20-1
CASSLAGWGVPLNTEAFF | TGTGCCAGCAGCTTAGCCGGCTGGGGGGTTCCCCTGAACACTGAAGCTTTCTTT | TRBJ1-1 | . | . | TRBV7-9